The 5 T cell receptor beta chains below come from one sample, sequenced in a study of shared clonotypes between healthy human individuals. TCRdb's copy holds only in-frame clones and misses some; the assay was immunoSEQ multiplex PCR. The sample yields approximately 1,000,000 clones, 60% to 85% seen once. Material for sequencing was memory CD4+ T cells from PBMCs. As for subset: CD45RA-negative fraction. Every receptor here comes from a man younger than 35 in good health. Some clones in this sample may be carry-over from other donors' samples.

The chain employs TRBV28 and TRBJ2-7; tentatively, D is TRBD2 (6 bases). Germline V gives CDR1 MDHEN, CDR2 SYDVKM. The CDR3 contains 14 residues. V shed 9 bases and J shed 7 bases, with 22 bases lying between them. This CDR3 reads CASHRRDSLKEQYF. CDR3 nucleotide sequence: TGTGCCAGTCATCGTAGGGACTCCCTGAAGGAGCAGTACTTC.

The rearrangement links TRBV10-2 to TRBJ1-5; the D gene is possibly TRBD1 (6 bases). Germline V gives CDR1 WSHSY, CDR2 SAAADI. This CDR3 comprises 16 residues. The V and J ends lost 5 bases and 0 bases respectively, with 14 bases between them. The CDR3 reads CASSPGQRHSNQPQHF. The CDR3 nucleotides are TGCGCCAGCAGTCCGGGACAAAGACATAGCAATCAGCCCCAGCATTTT.

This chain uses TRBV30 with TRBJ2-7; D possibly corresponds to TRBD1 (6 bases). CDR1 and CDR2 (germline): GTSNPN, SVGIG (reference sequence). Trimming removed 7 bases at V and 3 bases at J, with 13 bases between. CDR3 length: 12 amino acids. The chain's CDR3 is CASAGEYYEQYF. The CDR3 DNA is TGTGCCTCGGCAGGGGAATACTACGAGCAGTACTTC.

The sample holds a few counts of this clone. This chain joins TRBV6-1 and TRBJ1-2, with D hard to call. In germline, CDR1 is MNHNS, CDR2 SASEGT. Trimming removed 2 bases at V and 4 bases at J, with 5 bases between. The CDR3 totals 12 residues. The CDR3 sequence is CASSEHSYGYTF. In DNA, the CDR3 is TGTGCCAGCAGTGAACACAGCTATGGCTACACCTTC.

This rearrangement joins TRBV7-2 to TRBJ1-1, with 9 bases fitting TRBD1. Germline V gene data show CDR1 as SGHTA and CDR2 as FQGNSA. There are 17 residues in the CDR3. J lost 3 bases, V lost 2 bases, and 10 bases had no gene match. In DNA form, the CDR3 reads TGTGCCAGCAGCTTAAGTTTAGGGACAGGGACCTACACTGAAGCTTTCTTT. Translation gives CASSLSLGTGTYTEAFF. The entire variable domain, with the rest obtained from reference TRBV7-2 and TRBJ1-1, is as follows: GAGVSQSPSNKVTEKGKDVELRCDPISGHTALYWYRQSLGQGLEFLIYFQGNSAPDKSGLPSDRFSAERTGGSVSTLTIQRTQQEDSAVYLCASSLSLGTGTYTEAFFGQGTRLTVV.